These T cell receptor beta chains were read from a single sample in a study of blood T cells in healthy people across ages. TCRdb fed the 5' RACE reads into MiXCR, producing one record per CDR3 protein. The sample includes 710,000 or so distinct CDR3 sequences, roughly 20% seen only once; the top ten take under 25%. Sample: blood. Source of these receptors: a man in his 70s in good health. Each CDR3 is given with its conserved first and last residue. Each record gives: CDR3 protein, CDR3 DNA, V gene, clone size, J gene, D gene. A D gene is named only where the DNA matches it firmly. Clone size is shown for a subset of rows, as once, few, many or a class of expanded clone.

CDR3: CSVQSGNQPQHF; DNA: TGCAGCGTTCAGTCCGGGAATCAGCCCCAGCATTTT; V: TRBV29-1; size: NA; J: TRBJ1-5; D: NA
CDR3: CASSQRPDGPSYNEQFF; DNA: TGTGCCAGCAGCCAACGCCCCGACGGACCCTCCTACAATGAGCAGTTCTTC; V: TRBV12-3/TRBV12-4; size: NA; J: TRBJ2-1; D: NA
CDR3: CSARDSLGTDTQYF; DNA: TGCAGTGCTCGGGACAGTTTGGGGACAGATACGCAGTATTTT; V: TRBV20-1; size: many; J: TRBJ2-3; D: TRBD1
CDR3: CASTWGTDTQHF; DNA: TGCGCCAGCACCTGGGGCACAGATACGCAGCATTTT; V: TRBV5-1; size: NA; J: TRBJ1-5; D: NA
CDR3: CASNNPLDSPLHF; DNA: TGTGCCAGCAATAACCCCCTTGATTCACCCCTCCACTTT; V: TRBV6-6; size: few; J: TRBJ1-6; D: NA
CDR3: CASSHRIINGNTEAFF; DNA: TGTGCCAGCAGCCACCGAATCATCAACGGGAACACTGAAGCTTTCTTT; V: TRBV3-1; size: NA; J: TRBJ1-1; D: NA
CDR3: CASSIGWEGAEQFF; DNA: TGTGCCAGTAGTATTGGGTGGGAGGGGGCTGAGCAGTTCTTC; V: TRBV19; size: NA; J: TRBJ2-1; D: NA
CDR3: CASSFRTQTDTRYF; DNA: TGCGCCAGCAGCTTTCGCACACAGACAGATACGCGGTATTTT; V: TRBV5-1; size: NA; J: TRBJ2-3; D: NA
CDR3: CASSQPGGQGREKLFF; DNA: TGTGCCAGCAGTCAACCTGGGGGACAGGGTCGGGAAAAACTGTTTTTT; V: TRBV10-3; size: NA; J: TRBJ1-4; D: TRBD1
CDR3: CASSLNYGTKSTDTQYF; DNA: TGTGCCAGCAGCTTAAATTACGGGACCAAAAGCACAGATACGCAGTATTTT; V: TRBV7-2; size: few; J: TRBJ2-3; D: NA
CDR3: CASSYDGSGYTF; DNA: TGTGCCAGCAGTTACGACGGGAGCGGCTACACCTTC; V: TRBV6-2/TRBV6-3; size: NA; J: TRBJ1-2; D: NA
CDR3: CASRYTGTGISYEQYF; DNA: TGCGCCAGCAGATACACCGGGACAGGGATATCCTACGAGCAGTACTTC; V: TRBV5-1; size: few; J: TRBJ2-7; D: TRBD1
CDR3: CSALLALSNQPQHF; DNA: TGCAGTGCCCTACTGGCTCTTAGCAATCAGCCCCAGCATTTT; V: TRBV20-1; size: few; J: TRBJ1-5; D: NA
CDR3: CASSLGGTSEETQYF; DNA: TGTGCCAGCAGCTTAGGCGGGACTAGCGAGGAGACCCAGTACTTC; V: TRBV11-1; size: NA; J: TRBJ2-5; D: TRBD2
CDR3: CSAPTPHEQYF; DNA: TGCAGTGCTCCTACACCCCACGAGCAGTACTTC; V: TRBV20-1; size: NA; J: TRBJ2-7; D: NA
CDR3: CASSLVSREPQYF; DNA: TGTGCCAGCAGCTTAGTTTCCAGGGAACCCCAGTACTTC; V: TRBV7-7; size: NA; J: TRBJ2-5; D: NA
CDR3: CASSLEGFSSGSHTDTQYF; DNA: TGTGCCAGCAGTTTGGAGGGTTTTTCTAGCGGGAGCCACACAGATACGCAGTATTTT; V: TRBV28; size: NA; J: TRBJ2-3; D: TRBD2
CDR3: CARSQELGANIQYF; DNA: TGTGCCCGCAGCCAAGAGCTCGGGGCAAACATTCAGTACTTC; V: TRBV3-1; size: NA; J: TRBJ2-4; D: NA
CDR3: CSARDMVAGGLSEQFF; DNA: TGCAGTGCTAGAGATATGGTAGCGGGAGGTTTAAGTGAGCAGTTCTTC; V: TRBV20-1; size: NA; J: TRBJ2-1; D: TRBD2
CDR3: CASRQTGPNTEAFF; DNA: TGTGCCAGCAGGCAGACAGGACCAAACACTGAAGCTTTCTTT; V: TRBV7-9; size: few; J: TRBJ1-1; D: NA
CDR3: CASSSWSYKETQYF; DNA: TGTGCCAGCAGCTCATGGTCCTACAAAGAGACCCAGTACTTC; V: TRBV7-2; size: NA; J: TRBJ2-5; D: NA
CDR3: CASSRSRLSYNEQFF; DNA: TGTGCCAGCAGCCGAAGTCGGCTCTCCTACAATGAGCAGTTCTTC; V: TRBV14; size: NA; J: TRBJ2-1; D: NA
CDR3: CASSRGTGSHPSSYEQYF; DNA: TGTGCCAGTAGTCGGGGGACTGGGAGCCATCCTTCCTCCTACGAGCAGTACTTC; V: TRBV19; size: few; J: TRBJ2-7; D: NA
CDR3: CASSPRQGQGKNIQYF; DNA: TGTGCCAGCTCCCCGCGACAGGGTCAGGGCAAAAACATTCAGTACTTC; V: TRBV18; size: NA; J: TRBJ2-4; D: TRBD1
CDR3: CASSLGPTEGETQYF; DNA: TGTGCCAGCAGCTTAGGACCAACCGAAGGCGAGACCCAGTACTTC; V: TRBV7-7; size: few; J: TRBJ2-5; D: NA
CDR3: CATQERKYNEQFF; DNA: TGTGCCACACAGGAACGAAAATACAATGAGCAGTTCTTC; V: TRBV3-1; size: few; J: TRBJ2-1; D: NA
CDR3: CASSPGVAGKKNIQYF; DNA: TGTGCCAGCAGCCCCGGGGTAGCGGGGAAGAAAAACATTCAGTACTTC; V: TRBV12-3/TRBV12-4; size: NA; J: TRBJ2-4; D: TRBD2
CDR3: CASSTTGVPNEKLFF; DNA: TGTGCCAGCAGTACGACAGGGGTTCCTAATGAAAAACTGTTTTTT; V: TRBV12-3/TRBV12-4; size: NA; J: TRBJ1-4; D: TRBD1
CDR3: CSAESRGLSSYEQYF; DNA: TGCAGTGCCGAGTCCAGGGGCCTCAGCTCCTACGAGCAGTACTTC; V: TRBV20-1; size: NA; J: TRBJ2-7; D: NA
CDR3: CASSYGERGTEAFF; DNA: TGTGCCAGCAGTTACGGCGAGCGGGGCACTGAAGCTTTCTTT; V: TRBV6-5; size: few; J: TRBJ1-1; D: NA
CDR3: CSATAGYPNSPLHF; DNA: TGCAGTGCCACAGCCGGCTATCCTAATTCACCCCTCCACTTT; V: TRBV20-1; size: once; J: TRBJ1-6; D: NA
CDR3: CSGNQGWVNNEQFF; DNA: TGCAGCGGTAATCAGGGGTGGGTGAACAATGAGCAGTTCTTC; V: TRBV29-1; size: NA; J: TRBJ2-1; D: NA
CDR3: CASSPDRVRTYGYTF; DNA: TGTGCCAGCAGTCCTGACAGGGTTCGGACCTATGGCTACACCTTC; V: TRBV12-3/TRBV12-4; size: few; J: TRBJ1-2; D: TRBD1
CDR3: CASSLYRQGNEQYF; DNA: TGTGCCAGCAGCTTATACCGACAGGGCAACGAGCAGTACTTC; V: TRBV7-8; size: few; J: TRBJ2-7; D: TRBD1
CDR3: CASTPGPGSYTF; DNA: TGTGCCAGCACCCCAGGGCCGGGTAGTTACACCTTC; V: TRBV12-3/TRBV12-4; size: few; J: TRBJ1-2; D: NA
CDR3: CASSLIGGAGANQPQHF; DNA: TGTGCCAGCAGCTTAATTGGGGGGGCAGGAGCCAATCAGCCCCAGCATTTT; V: TRBV7-8; size: few; J: TRBJ1-5; D: NA
CDR3: CSVESRRRETQYF; DNA: TGCAGCGTTGAAAGTCGACGGAGAGAGACCCAGTACTTC; V: TRBV29-1; size: NA; J: TRBJ2-5; D: NA
CDR3: CASRPGTSGDEQFF; DNA: TGTGCCAGCCGGCCCGGGACTAGCGGGGATGAGCAGTTCTTC; V: TRBV3-1; size: few; J: TRBJ2-1; D: TRBD2
CDR3: CASSGGPTGENTEAFF; DNA: TGTGCCAGCAGTGGGGGGCCGACAGGGGAAAACACTGAAGCTTTCTTT; V: TRBV12-3/TRBV12-4; size: NA; J: TRBJ1-1; D: TRBD1
CDR3: CSAARLVGRGGDTQYF; DNA: TGCAGTGCTGCCCGACTAGTGGGACGTGGTGGGGATACGCAGTATTTT; V: TRBV20-1; size: few; J: TRBJ2-3; D: NA
CDR3: CAISEIQETQYF; DNA: TGTGCCATCAGTGAGATCCAAGAGACCCAGTACTTC; V: TRBV10-3; size: few; J: TRBJ2-5; D: NA
CDR3: CASNGLAGDNEQFF; DNA: TGTGCCAGCAACGGACTAGCGGGCGACAATGAGCAGTTCTTC; V: TRBV6-5; size: NA; J: TRBJ2-1; D: TRBD2
CDR3: CASYASNDGYTF; DNA: TGTGCCAGCTACGCTAGTAACGATGGCTACACCTTC; V: TRBV28; size: few; J: TRBJ1-2; D: NA
CDR3: CASSRSRGNTIYF; DNA: TGTGCCAGCAGCCGGTCTAGGGGAAACACCATATATTTT; V: TRBV7-2; size: NA; J: TRBJ1-3; D: NA
CDR3: CASSFPRDISTDTQYF; DNA: TGTGCCAGCAGCTTCCCCCGGGACATTAGCACAGATACGCAGTATTTT; V: TRBV7-9; size: NA; J: TRBJ2-3; D: NA
CDR3: CASSSPGKPQHF; DNA: TGTGCCAGCAGTTCTCCAGGCAAGCCCCAGCATTTT; V: TRBV28; size: few; J: TRBJ1-5; D: NA
CDR3: CASQDQSAQHF; DNA: TGTGCCTCGCAAGATCAGTCAGCCCAGCATTTT; V: TRBV7-2; size: few; J: TRBJ1-5; D: NA
CDR3: CATSRGLASRADTQYF; DNA: TGTGCCACCAGCAGAGGGTTGGCGTCCAGAGCAGATACGCAGTATTTT; V: TRBV15; size: NA; J: TRBJ2-3; D: NA
CDR3: CASSLDSLNSPLHF; DNA: TGTGCCAGCTCACTGGACAGTCTTAATTCACCCCTCCACTTT; V: TRBV18; size: NA; J: TRBJ1-6; D: NA
CDR3: CASSLSGSPYNEQFF; DNA: TGTGCCAGCTCACTTAGCGGGAGTCCCTACAATGAGCAGTTCTTC; V: TRBV18; size: NA; J: TRBJ2-1; D: TRBD2
CDR3: CASRLAGAQETQYF; DNA: TGTGCCAGCAGGCTAGCGGGGGCCCAAGAGACCCAGTACTTC; V: TRBV12-3/TRBV12-4; size: NA; J: TRBJ2-5; D: TRBD2